These T cell receptor beta chains were read from a single sample in a study of cytomegalovirus exposure and HLA in healthy donors. The method was immunoSEQ multiplex PCR; TCRdb's version includes in-frame clones alone and lacks a portion of them. The sample has around 170,000 clones, approximately 82% seen once; the top ten hold more than 1.2%. Specimen: PBMCs. Source of these receptors: a male donor in good health and CMV-seronegative. CDR3s include the opening cysteine and the closing phenylalanine or tryptophan.

TRBV29-1 CSAPQGMNTEAFF
TRBV7-9 CASSSSTGNTEAFF
TRBV4-3 CASSPRLATNTEAFF
TRBV4-1 CASSQERRNTEAFF
TRBV6-6 CASTPAGSGEKLFF
TRBV6-1 CASSERVVAGAGDTQYF
TRBV2 CAGGQGRSNQPQHF
TRBV9 CASSPGTSGSTDTQYF
TRBV19 CASSRGAEGRNTIYF
TRBV7-2 CASSPGDTDTQYF
TRBV5-4 CASSGTGGLSTQYF
TRBV7-9 CASSFRVGGADGYTF
TRBV12-5 CASGLDRYTDTQYF
TRBV13 CASSPTGGTDTQYF
TRBV13 CASSASGTGTREQYF